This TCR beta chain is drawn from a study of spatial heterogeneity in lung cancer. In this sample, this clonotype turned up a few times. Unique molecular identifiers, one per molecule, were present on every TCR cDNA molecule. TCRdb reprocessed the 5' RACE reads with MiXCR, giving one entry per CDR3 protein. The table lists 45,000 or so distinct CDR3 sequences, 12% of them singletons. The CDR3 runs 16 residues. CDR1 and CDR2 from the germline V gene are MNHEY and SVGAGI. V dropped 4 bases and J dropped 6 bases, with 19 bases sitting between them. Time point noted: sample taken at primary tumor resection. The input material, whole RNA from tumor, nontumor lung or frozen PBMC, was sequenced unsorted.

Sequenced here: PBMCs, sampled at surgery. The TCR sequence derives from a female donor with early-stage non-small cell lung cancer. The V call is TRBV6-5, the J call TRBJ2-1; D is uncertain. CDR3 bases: TGTGCCAGCAGTTCCCTCCCCGGCGGCCACTCCAATGAGCAGTTCTTC. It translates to CASSSLPGGHSNEQFF.